This T cell receptor (beta chain) appears in the sequencing data of a study of T cell changes during pregnancy in multiple sclerosis (dated by TCRdb to between 2018 and 2021). Describing the broader study: In women with multiple sclerosis, the researchers looked at how the T cell repertoire shifted as pregnancy progressed.

The junction shows trimming of 4 bases on V and 6 bases on J, plus 16 bases between the germline ends. The CDR3 covers 15 residues, taking in both the cysteine and the phenylalanine. CDR3 DNA only is kept here, 45 bases in frame from base 1. CDR1 and CDR2 were assigned from the germline V gene (reference sequence) as LNHDA and SQIVND. On this clone: Its antigen is unknown. The record has no base qualities; no much larger clone is one base away.

Library preparation employed the immunoSEQ multiplex PCR assay. In TCRdb, the immuneACCESS table is reduced to in-frame sequences with V and J assigned. These tables do not hold every clone; where another copy was compared, an unresolved V gene accounts for under half, and the others remain unexplained. Within this sample are about 84,000 clones, with approximately 94% of them counted one time only. The top ten clones comprise over 2% of the sample. The chain couples TRBV19 to TRBJ1-5, with no confident D gene call. The sequence came from a female donor with multiple sclerosis, enrolled in a pregnancy study. The starting material was peripheral blood, obtained in the third trimester of pregnancy. The CDR3 protein sequence reads: CASSTQPSRVQPQHF. At the DNA level, the sequence is TGTGCCAGTAGTACTCAGCCCTCCCGGGTTCAGCCCCAGCATTTT.